A selection of T cell receptor beta chains follows, all from one sample in a study of regulatory T cells in long-lasting Graves disease. Using its own MiXCR run on the multiplex PCR reads, TCRdb lists one record per CDR3 protein. The sample records 300,000 to 450,000 distinct CDR3 sequences, less than 20% being singletons. The source material was peripheral blood mononuclear cells (PBMCs), sampled at new diagnosis, from a patient treated with antithyroid drugs. The source is a female donor with Graves disease. The CDR3 runs from the conserved cysteine through the conserved F or W. The D gene is left open where the match is weak. Size is omitted from some rows. Given values are once, few, many or a class for expanded clones.

length: 15
J: TRBJ2-7
D: TRBD2
V: TRBV6-1
size: many
CDR3: CASSDPGGSLYEQYF
DNA: TGTGCCAGCAGTGACCCGGGGGGGAGTCTGTACGAGCAGTACTTC

length: 15
J: TRBJ2-6
D: -
V: TRBV19
size: -
CDR3: CASSISGAGANVLTF
DNA: TGTGCCAGTAGTATATCCGGGGCTGGGGCCAACGTCCTGACTTTC

length: 15
J: TRBJ1-4
D: -
V: TRBV4-1
size: many
CDR3: CASSQSTATNEKLFF
DNA: TGCGCCAGCAGCCAATCGACCGCAACTAATGAAAAACTGTTTTTT

length: 14
J: TRBJ2-1
D: -
V: TRBV4-3
size: many
CDR3: CASSLEPSGDEQFF
DNA: TGCGCCAGCAGCCTAGAACCGTCAGGCGATGAGCAGTTCTTC

length: 16
J: TRBJ2-5
D: TRBD2
V: TRBV5-4
size: -
CDR3: CASNTRTSGTSGTQYF
DNA: TGTGCCAGCAACACTCGGACTAGCGGGACCTCAGGGACCCAGTACTTC

length: 14
J: TRBJ1-1
D: TRBD1
V: TRBV28
size: -
CDR3: CASSTQGARTEAFF
DNA: TGTGCCAGCAGTACCCAGGGGGCGCGAACTGAAGCTTTCTTT

length: 14
J: TRBJ1-2
D: -
V: TRBV24-1
size: many
CDR3: CATSDFLPKDGYTF
DNA: TGTGCCACCAGTGATTTCCTTCCCAAAGATGGCTACACCTTC

length: 14
J: TRBJ2-5
D: -
V: TRBV7-2
size: many
CDR3: CASSLGGDGETQYF
DNA: TGTGCCAGCAGCTTAGGAGGAGACGGAGAGACCCAGTACTTC

length: 16
J: TRBJ1-4
D: TRBD1
V: TRBV11-2
size: many
CDR3: CASSLVGQGIDEKLFF
DNA: TGTGCCAGCAGCTTAGTCGGACAGGGAATAGATGAAAAACTGTTTTTT

length: 9
J: TRBJ1-2
D: -
V: TRBV6-1
size: many
CDR3: CASSETVTF
DNA: TGTGCCAGCAGTGAGACAGTCACCTTC

length: 11
J: TRBJ2-7
D: -
V: TRBV6-2/TRBV6-3
size: -
CDR3: CASGKNYEQYF
DNA: TGTGCCAGCGGAAAAAACTACGAGCAGTACTTC

length: 15
J: TRBJ1-5
D: TRBD1
V: TRBV24-1
size: many
CDR3: CATSDRGQGTQPQHF
DNA: TGTGCCACCAGTGATCGAGGACAGGGCACTCAGCCCCAGCATTTT

length: 15
J: TRBJ1-4
D: -
V: TRBV5-4
size: -
CDR3: CASSLEGTKDEKLFF
DNA: TGTGCCAGCAGCTTGGAGGGCACAAAAGACGAAAAACTGTTTTTT

length: 13
J: TRBJ2-1
D: -
V: TRBV27
size: -
CDR3: CASSLQVYNEQFF
DNA: TGTGCCAGCAGTTTACAGGTCTACAATGAGCAGTTCTTC

length: 11
J: TRBJ2-1
D: -
V: TRBV6-1
size: -
CDR3: CASSRDSAQFF
DNA: TGTGCCAGCAGCCGGGACTCAGCGCAGTTCTTC

length: 11
J: TRBJ2-3
D: -
V: TRBV7-2
size: -
CDR3: CAFGSTDTQYF
DNA: TGTGCATTTGGAAGCACAGATACGCAGTATTTT

length: 19
J: TRBJ1-2
D: TRBD1
V: TRBV4-1
size: -
CDR3: CASSQVVRTRQGMDYGYTF
DNA: TGCGCCAGCAGCCAAGTGGTAAGGACCCGACAGGGTATGGACTATGGCTACACCTTC

length: 15
J: TRBJ1-4
D: -
V: TRBV6-1
size: many
CDR3: CASREGLGRNEKLFF
DNA: TGTGCCAGCAGAGAAGGCCTGGGTCGCAATGAAAAACTGTTTTTT

length: 14
J: TRBJ2-5
D: -
V: TRBV6-2/TRBV6-3
size: -
CDR3: CASSSWGGIETQYF
DNA: TGTGCCAGCAGTTCGTGGGGAGGAATTGAGACCCAGTACTTC

length: 13
J: TRBJ1-3
D: -
V: TRBV6-1
size: few
CDR3: CASSGSRGNTIYF
DNA: TGTGCCAGCAGTGGGAGCAGGGGAAACACCATATATTTT

length: 15
J: TRBJ1-1
D: -
V: TRBV12-5
size: once
CDR3: CASGLVPSGHTEAFF
DNA: TGTGCTAGTGGTTTGGTACCGTCAGGGCACACTGAAGCTTTCTTT

length: 15
J: TRBJ2-2
D: TRBD2
V: TRBV30
size: many
CDR3: CAWTVTSGNTGELFF
DNA: TGTGCCTGGACCGTGACTAGCGGGAACACCGGGGAGCTGTTTTTT

length: 15
J: TRBJ1-6
D: TRBD1
V: TRBV5-1
size: -
CDR3: CASSRRQGLDSPLHF
DNA: TGCGCCAGCAGCCGCCGACAGGGGTTGGATTCACCCCTCCACTTT

length: 16
J: TRBJ1-1
D: TRBD1
V: TRBV12-3/TRBV12-4
size: few
CDR3: CASSPDRVEGDTEAFF
DNA: TGTGCCAGCAGCCCGGACAGGGTGGAGGGGGACACTGAAGCTTTCTTT

length: 18
J: TRBJ2-3
D: TRBD1
V: TRBV3-1
size: many
CDR3: CASSHSFPGQSRSDTQYF
DNA: TGTGCCAGCAGCCATTCCTTCCCGGGACAGTCTAGGTCAGATACGCAGTATTTT

length: 14
J: TRBJ2-2
D: TRBD1
V: TRBV6-1
size: few
CDR3: CASRDRGGAGELFF
DNA: TGTGCCAGCAGAGACAGGGGGGGGGCCGGGGAGCTGTTTTTT

length: 15
J: TRBJ2-3
D: -
V: TRBV4-3
size: many
CDR3: CASSHYSGGVDTQYF
DNA: TGCGCCAGCAGCCACTATAGCGGTGGGGTAGATACGCAGTATTTT

length: 14
J: TRBJ2-2
D: -
V: TRBV7-9
size: few
CDR3: CASSFSEGTGELFF
DNA: TGTGCCAGCAGCTTTTCCGAAGGCACCGGGGAGCTGTTTTTT

length: 17
J: TRBJ1-4
D: TRBD1
V: TRBV7-2
size: many
CDR3: CASSFGYLGQANEKLFF
DNA: TGTGCCAGCAGCTTTGGATACTTGGGACAGGCGAATGAAAAACTGTTTTTT

length: 15
J: TRBJ2-7
D: TRBD2
V: TRBV12-5
size: -
CDR3: CASGWGLAGIYEQYF
DNA: TGTGCTAGTGGTTGGGGACTAGCGGGAATCTACGAGCAGTACTTC

length: 14
J: TRBJ1-2
D: -
V: TRBV5-6
size: -
CDR3: CASSLGASPYGYTF
DNA: TGTGCCAGCAGCTTGGGCGCCAGCCCCTATGGCTACACCTTC

length: 14
J: TRBJ2-7
D: TRBD2
V: TRBV12-3/TRBV12-4
size: many
CDR3: CASSGRGFRYEQYF
DNA: TGTGCCAGCAGCGGGAGGGGGTTTCGGTACGAGCAGTACTTC

length: 12
J: TRBJ2-5
D: -
V: TRBV19
size: -
CDR3: CASSPDSWAQYF
DNA: TGTGCCAGTTCCCCCGACAGCTGGGCCCAGTACTTC

length: 12
J: TRBJ2-7
D: -
V: TRBV12-3/TRBV12-4
size: many
CDR3: CASSFGLYEQYF
DNA: TGTGCCAGCAGTTTTGGGTTGTACGAGCAGTACTTC

length: 15
J: TRBJ2-1
D: -
V: TRBV9
size: -
CDR3: CASSVAGDTYNGQFF
DNA: TGTGCCAGCAGCGTAGCAGGGGACACCTACAATGGGCAGTTCTTC

length: 12
J: TRBJ2-3
D: -
V: TRBV6-1
size: many
CDR3: CASRDPTGTQYF
DNA: TGTGCCAGCAGAGACCCCACGGGAACGCAGTATTTT